The source of this TCR beta chain is a study of OX40 agonist ivuxolimab in advanced cancers. Study overall: A diagnosis of hepatocellular carcinoma, melanoma, renal cell or head and neck cancer was present in dose-escalation patients. Age averaged about 66 years (range about 23 to 80), and 80% to 90% were male.

General study results and limits: Expanded clones belonging to CD8+ T cells outnumbered, on average, those of CD4+. Near-lowest levels of clonal expansion characterized partial responders at 0.1-3.0 mg/kg.

Details on this clone: The target antigen is unknown.

The table came from immunoSEQ multiplex PCR; TCRdb's copy has only in-frame clones and leaves some out. Among 65,000 to 85,000 clones, 92% were seen once, and the ten largest hold around 7.3%. The CDR3 runs to 17 residues. V was clipped by 0 bases and J by 2 bases; unmatched bases: 7. CDR1 is SEHNR, CDR2 FQNEAQ, per germline (reference sequence). The chain recombines TRBV7-9 with TRBJ2-5; 9 positions match TRBD2. The receptor was isolated from an adult with an advanced solid tumor such as melanoma, head and neck, liver or kidney cancer. Sequencing was performed on CD4+ or CD8+ T cells sorted from blood, taken in a trial of the OX40 agonist ivuxolimab. The DNA of the CDR3 is TGTGCCAGCAGCTTAGCTGAAACTAGCGGGCCGCAAGAGACCCAGTACTTC. Translating gives CASSLAETSGPQETQYF. Filled out from reference TRBV7-9 and TRBJ2-5, the complete variable domain reads DTGVSQNPRHKITKRGQNVTFRCDPISEHNRLYWYRQTLGQGPEFLTYFQNEAQLEKSRLLSDRFSAERPKGSFSTLEIQRTEQGDSAMYLCASSLAETSGPQETQYFGPGTRLLVL.